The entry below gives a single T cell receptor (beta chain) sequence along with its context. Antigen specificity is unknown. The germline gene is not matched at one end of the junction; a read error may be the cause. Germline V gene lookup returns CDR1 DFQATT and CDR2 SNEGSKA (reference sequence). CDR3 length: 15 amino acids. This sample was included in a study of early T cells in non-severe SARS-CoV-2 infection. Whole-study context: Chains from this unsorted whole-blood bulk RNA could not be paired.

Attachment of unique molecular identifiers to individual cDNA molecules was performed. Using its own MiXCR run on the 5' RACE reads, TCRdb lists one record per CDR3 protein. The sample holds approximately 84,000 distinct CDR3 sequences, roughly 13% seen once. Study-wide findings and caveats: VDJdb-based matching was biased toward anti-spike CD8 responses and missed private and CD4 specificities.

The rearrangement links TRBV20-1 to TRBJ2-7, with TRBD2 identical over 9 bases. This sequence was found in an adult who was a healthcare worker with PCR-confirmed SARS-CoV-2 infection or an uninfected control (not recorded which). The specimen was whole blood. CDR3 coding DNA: TGCAGTGCAAGAGAGGGCCAGCGGGAGGCCTACGAGCAGTACTTC. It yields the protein CSAREGQREAYEQYF.